The 11 T cell receptor beta chains in this list originate from one sample, sequenced in a study of CD8+CD57+ T cells in acquired aplastic anemia. CDR3 and TCR beta VDJ profiling relied on genomic DNA as the template. TCRdb processed the reads anew with MiXCR; each CDR3 protein has one entry. The sample has under 200,000 distinct CDR3 sequences, under 70% seen once. The sequenced sample consisted of sorted CD4+, CD8+, or CD8+CD57+ T cells (not recorded which) from PBMCs. The receptors were sampled from a human donor with severe aplastic anemia or a healthy control (not recorded which).

The chain joins TRBV19 to TRBJ2-7; the match to TRBD1 covers 7 bases. CDR3 size: 13 residues. The V and J ends lost 5 bases and 6 bases, in that order; junction bases with no gene match: 7. Per germline, CDR1 LNHDA and CDR2 SQIVND (reference sequence). CDR3 sequence: CASSAGTATEQYF. CDR3 DNA: TGTGCCAGTAGTGCCGGGACAGCCACCGAGCAGTACTTC.

This rearrangement joins TRBV5-1 to TRBJ2-7; D may match TRBD1 or TRBD2 (6 bases each). The ends were cut back, 7 bases at V and 3 bases at J, with 17 bases in the middle. This CDR3 is built from 14 residues. Germline lookup yields CDR1 SGHRS and CDR2 YFSETQ. In DNA, the CDR3 is TGCGCCAGCCAAGACGGGGGCGCCCACTACGAGCAGTACTTC. Protein sequence: CASQDGGAHYEQYF.

The chain combines TRBV7-9 with TRBJ2-7; 9 bases align to TRBD1. Germline V lookup: CDR1 SEHNR, CDR2 FQNEAQ (reference sequence). The CDR3 runs 16 residues. The V segment lost 1 base and the J segment 2 bases; nucleotides outside the gene matches: 6. Here the CDR3 DNA reads TGTGCCAGCAGCTTAGGAACGGGACAGGGTACCTACGAGCAGTACTTC. Encoded protein: CASSLGTGQGTYEQYF.

This clonotype appeared a single time. One end of the junction does not line up with germline, which may come from a read error. The V call is TRBV10-3, the J call TRBJ1-5, with a weak D call TRBD1 (6 bases). Looked up from germline, CDR1 is ENHRY and CDR2 is SYGVKD. The CDR3 length is 14 residues. The CDR3 nucleotides read TGTGCCAGCAGTTACATTAAGGGGGTGCAGCCCCAGCATTTT. Encoded protein: CASSYIKGVQPQHF.

This clonotype was observed many times. The CDR3 DNA sequence: TGTGCCAGCAGTTCCTCCTTTACACTTTACGAGCAGTACTTC. Encoded protein: CASSSSFTLYEQYF. J is TRBJ2-7 and V is TRBV12-3 or TRBV12-4; no definite D call. The CDR3 loop spans 14 amino acids. Trimming removed 4 bases at V and 4 bases at J, with 14 bases between.

The chain carries TRBV5-1 and TRBJ2-7, with TRBD2 matching over 7 bases. CDR3 size: 14 residues. Germline V gene lookup returns CDR1 SGHRS and CDR2 YFSETQ. V trimming: 2 bases; J trimming: 4 bases; junction bases outside the gene matches: 6. CDR3 region: CASSLGEGLYEQYF. The CDR3 DNA is TGCGCCAGCAGCTTAGGGGAGGGCCTTTACGAGCAGTACTTC.

The CDR3 is CSVSFWGGGYTF. In DNA, the CDR3 is TGCAGCGTTTCCTTTTGGGGGGGGGGCTACACCTTC. The chain combines TRBV29-1 with TRBJ1-2; possibly TRBD1 for D (5 bases). Looked up from germline, CDR1 is SQVTM and CDR2 is ANQGSEA. This CDR3 comprises 12 residues. Trimming stripped 5 bases from V and 8 bases from J, with 15 bases between.

The chain employs TRBV30 and TRBJ1-2; 7 bases line up with TRBD1. This CDR3 is 13 amino acids long. V gave up 0 bases and J gave up 10 bases; unmatched junction bases: 8. Germline values: CDR1 GTSNPN, CDR2 SVGIG (reference sequence). The CDR3 DNA reads as TGTGCCTGGAGTGTACTGAGGGGGCGCGACTACACCTTC. It codes for CAWSVLRGRDYTF.

The chain recombines TRBV20-1 with TRBJ2-1; maybe TRBD2 (6 bases). V was trimmed by 5 bases and J by 4 bases, leaving 18 bases between them. The CDR3 loop spans 15 amino acids. CDR1 DFQATT and CDR2 SNEGSKA come from the germline V gene (reference sequence). The CDR3 DNA reads as TGCAGTGCTGGCCGCCCACTAGCAGGGTACAATGAGCAGTTCTTC. Encoded protein: CSAGRPLAGYNEQFF.

In this sample, this clonotype turned up a few times. The chain carries TRBV7-2 and TRBJ2-1, with TRBD1 matching over 7 bases. CDR1 is SGHTA, CDR2 FQGNSA, per germline. This CDR3 spans 13 amino acids. Trimming at V came to 5 bases and at J to 9 bases, leaving 7 bases not matched to a gene. The CDR3 loop reads CASSQRRDSEQFF. The CDR3, as DNA: TGTGCCAGCAGCCAGCGCAGGGACAGTGAGCAGTTCTTC.

This clonotype appeared a few times. The chain links TRBV2 to TRBJ1-2, with D unclear. CDR1 is SNHLY and CDR2 is FYNNEI in the germline V gene. This CDR3 is built from 13 residues. V gave up 8 bases and J gave up 7 bases, with 17 bases separating them. The CDR3 DNA reads TGTGCCAGCCGTCCAGACCCTAGCTCTGGCTACACCTTC. Translation: CASRPDPSSGYTF. The full variable domain, with the rest looked up from reference TRBV2 and TRBJ1-2, is EPEVTQTPSHQVTQMGQEVILRCVPISNHLYFYWYRQILGQKVEFLVSFYNNEISEKSEIFDDQFSVERPDGSNFTLKIRSTKLEDSAMYFCASRPDPSSGYTFGSGTRLTVV.